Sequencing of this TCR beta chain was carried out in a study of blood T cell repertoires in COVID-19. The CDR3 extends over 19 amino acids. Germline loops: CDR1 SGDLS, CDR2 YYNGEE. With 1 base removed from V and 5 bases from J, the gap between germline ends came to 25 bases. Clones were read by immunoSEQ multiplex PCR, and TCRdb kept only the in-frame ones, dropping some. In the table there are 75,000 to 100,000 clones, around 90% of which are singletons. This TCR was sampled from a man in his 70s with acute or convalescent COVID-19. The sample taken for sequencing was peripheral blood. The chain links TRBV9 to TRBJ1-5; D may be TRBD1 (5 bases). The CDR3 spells CASSVLRGPYRGTHQPQHF. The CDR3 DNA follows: TGTGCCAGCAGCGTACTTAGGGGACCTTACCGCGGGACCCATCAGCCCCAGCATTTT.